These T cell receptor beta chains were read from a single sample in a study of blood T cell repertoires in COVID-19. Assay: immunoSEQ multiplex PCR; the TCRdb copy retains only in-frame clones and omits some. The table includes 30,000 to 50,000 clones, around 87% detected once. The sequencing sample was made of peripheral blood. The receptors here all came from a man between 50 and 59 years old with active or convalescent COVID-19. The CDR3 runs from the conserved cysteine through the conserved F or W. Fields, in order: clone size, D gene, V gene, J gene, CDR3 DNA, CDR3 protein. D genes are given only for firm matches. Where a row states a size, it is once, few, many or the class of an expanded clone; other rows omit it.

abundance: NA
d_gene: NA
v_gene: TRBV6-5
j_gene: TRBJ2-1
CDR3nt: TGTGCCAGCAGGATGGGGGGACCCTACAATGAGCAGTTCTTC
CDR3aa: CASRMGGPYNEQFF

abundance: NA
d_gene: NA
v_gene: TRBV21-1
j_gene: TRBJ1-6
CDR3nt: TGTGCCAGCAGCAAACCCGGGGGGCTGGATTCACCCCTCCACTTT
CDR3aa: CASSKPGGLDSPLHF

abundance: few
d_gene: NA
v_gene: TRBV30
j_gene: TRBJ1-2
CDR3nt: TGTGCCTGGAGCTATGACAGGAGCTATGGCTACACCTTC
CDR3aa: CAWSYDRSYGYTF

abundance: NA
d_gene: NA
v_gene: TRBV25-1
j_gene: TRBJ2-4
CDR3nt: TGTGCCAGCAGTTCAAATTCTATGAGGAAAAACATTCAGTACTTC
CDR3aa: CASSSNSMRKNIQYF

abundance: NA
d_gene: NA
v_gene: TRBV4-1
j_gene: TRBJ1-5
CDR3nt: TGCGCCAGCAGCCTTTACACCGACAATCAGCCCCAGCATTTT
CDR3aa: CASSLYTDNQPQHF

abundance: NA
d_gene: NA
v_gene: TRBV2
j_gene: TRBJ1-5
CDR3nt: TGTGCCAGCAAGTCAATAGGGGGCAATCAGCCCCAGCATTTT
CDR3aa: CASKSIGGNQPQHF

abundance: NA
d_gene: TRBD2
v_gene: TRBV6-1
j_gene: TRBJ2-3
CDR3nt: TGTGCCAGCAGTGAGGGACTAGCGGCGGGGGTAGATACGCAGTATTTT
CDR3aa: CASSEGLAAGVDTQYF

abundance: NA
d_gene: NA
v_gene: TRBV10-2
j_gene: TRBJ1-5
CDR3nt: TGCGCCAGCAGTGGGGGGGATAATCAGCCCCAGCATTTT
CDR3aa: CASSGGDNQPQHF

abundance: NA
d_gene: NA
v_gene: TRBV6-6
j_gene: TRBJ1-4
CDR3nt: TGTGCCAGCAGTTACTCATCAGGGCCAACTAATGAAAAACTGTTTTTT
CDR3aa: CASSYSSGPTNEKLFF

abundance: once
d_gene: NA
v_gene: TRBV2
j_gene: TRBJ1-4
CDR3nt: TGTGCCAGCAGTGTGATCCAGGGTCGATCAACTAATGAAAAACTGTTTTTT
CDR3aa: CASSVIQGRSTNEKLFF

abundance: NA
d_gene: NA
v_gene: TRBV3-1/TRBV3-2
j_gene: TRBJ1-2
CDR3nt: TGTGCCAGCAGCCGGGGGGGAGAGGTTGGCTACACCTTC
CDR3aa: CASSRGGEVGYTF

abundance: medium-sized
d_gene: NA
v_gene: TRBV7-6
j_gene: TRBJ2-1
CDR3nt: TGTGCCAGCAGCTTAGTGATGGGGCCGTGGAATGAGCAGTTCTTC
CDR3aa: CASSLVMGPWNEQFF

abundance: NA
d_gene: TRBD2
v_gene: TRBV6-4
j_gene: TRBJ2-1
CDR3nt: TGTGCCAGCAGTTCACTAGCGGGGGGCTACAATGAGCAGTTCTTC
CDR3aa: CASSSLAGGYNEQFF

abundance: NA
d_gene: NA
v_gene: TRBV15
j_gene: TRBJ1-1
CDR3nt: TGTGCCACCAGCAGAGAGAAGGGGTCGAACACTGAAGCTTTCTTT
CDR3aa: CATSREKGSNTEAFF

abundance: NA
d_gene: NA
v_gene: TRBV6-5
j_gene: TRBJ1-5
CDR3nt: TGTGCCAGCAGTTCGGTCAGGCCAGAAAATCAGCCCCAGCATTTT
CDR3aa: CASSSVRPENQPQHF

abundance: NA
d_gene: NA
v_gene: TRBV15
j_gene: TRBJ1-1
CDR3nt: TGTGCCACCAGCTTTTTCTCGGAAGCTTTCTTT
CDR3aa: CATSFFSEAFF

abundance: NA
d_gene: NA
v_gene: TRBV19
j_gene: TRBJ1-1
CDR3nt: TGTGCCAGTAGTATAGATTGGGGAAGGGGCACTGAAGCTTTCTTT
CDR3aa: CASSIDWGRGTEAFF

abundance: NA
d_gene: TRBD1
v_gene: TRBV4-2
j_gene: TRBJ1-2
CDR3nt: TGTGCCAGCAGCCAACCGGACAGGGGGCCGGCCTATGGCTACACCTTC
CDR3aa: CASSQPDRGPAYGYTF

abundance: NA
d_gene: NA
v_gene: TRBV11-2
j_gene: TRBJ2-5
CDR3nt: TGTGCCAGCAGGACCGGGACATTTCAAGAGACCCAGTACTTC
CDR3aa: CASRTGTFQETQYF

abundance: NA
d_gene: NA
v_gene: TRBV5-1
j_gene: TRBJ1-6
CDR3nt: TGCGCCAGCAGCACCGACAGAACAAATTCACCCCTCCACTTT
CDR3aa: CASSTDRTNSPLHF

abundance: NA
d_gene: TRBD2
v_gene: TRBV7-7
j_gene: TRBJ2-5
CDR3nt: TGTGCTAGCAGCTTAGGGTTAGCGGGGGTGGAGACCCAGTACTTC
CDR3aa: CASSLGLAGVETQYF

abundance: once
d_gene: TRBD2
v_gene: TRBV10-2
j_gene: TRBJ2-7
CDR3nt: TGCGCCAGCAGTGAAGGCGGGAGGGCCTACGAGCAGTACTTC
CDR3aa: CASSEGGRAYEQYF

abundance: NA
d_gene: NA
v_gene: TRBV28
j_gene: TRBJ1-1
CDR3nt: TGTGCCAGCAGTGTCTACAGGGATAACACTGAAGCTTTCTTT
CDR3aa: CASSVYRDNTEAFF

abundance: NA
d_gene: NA
v_gene: TRBV11-2
j_gene: TRBJ2-7
CDR3nt: TGTGCCAGCAGCTCAGAGGGGGGGACGATTCTCTACGAGCAGTACTTC
CDR3aa: CASSSEGGTILYEQYF

abundance: NA
d_gene: TRBD2
v_gene: TRBV15
j_gene: TRBJ2-1
CDR3nt: TGTGCCACCAGCGCGGGACTAGCGGGGAATGAGCAGTTCTTC
CDR3aa: CATSAGLAGNEQFF

abundance: NA
d_gene: NA
v_gene: TRBV28
j_gene: TRBJ1-6
CDR3nt: TGTGCCAGCAGTTTTTTAGGGGCCAATTCACCCCTCCACTTT
CDR3aa: CASSFLGANSPLHF

abundance: NA
d_gene: NA
v_gene: TRBV3-1/TRBV3-2
j_gene: TRBJ1-2
CDR3nt: TGTGCCAGCAGCCCGGCCGACAGTAAAGGTTACACCTTC
CDR3aa: CASSPADSKGYTF

abundance: once
d_gene: NA
v_gene: TRBV4-2
j_gene: TRBJ1-3
CDR3nt: TGTGCCAGCAGCCAAGAGGCAAAATCTGGAAACACCATATATTTT
CDR3aa: CASSQEAKSGNTIYF

abundance: NA
d_gene: TRBD2
v_gene: TRBV4-2
j_gene: TRBJ2-1
CDR3nt: TGTGCCAGCAGCTGGACTAGCGGGAGTGGGAGCAATGAGCAGTTCTTC
CDR3aa: CASSWTSGSGSNEQFF

abundance: NA
d_gene: NA
v_gene: TRBV6-5
j_gene: TRBJ1-1
CDR3nt: TGTGCCAGCAGTTACCAGAGGGGGAACTCTGAAGCTTTCTTT
CDR3aa: CASSYQRGNSEAFF

abundance: NA
d_gene: TRBD1
v_gene: TRBV5-1
j_gene: TRBJ1-2
CDR3nt: TGCGCCAGCAGCTGGGACAGGGGGAACTATGGCTACACCTTC
CDR3aa: CASSWDRGNYGYTF

abundance: once
d_gene: TRBD1
v_gene: TRBV19
j_gene: TRBJ1-4
CDR3nt: TGTGCCAGTAGTGCGGGGACAGCCGCAACTAATGAAAAACTGTTTTTT
CDR3aa: CASSAGTAATNEKLFF

abundance: NA
d_gene: NA
v_gene: TRBV5-1
j_gene: TRBJ1-1
CDR3nt: TGCGCCAGCAGCGGAGCCCCTGGGACTGAAGCTTTCTTT
CDR3aa: CASSGAPGTEAFF

abundance: NA
d_gene: NA
v_gene: TRBV5-4
j_gene: TRBJ2-1
CDR3nt: TGTGCCAGCAGCTCCTTTGTCAATGAGCAGTTCTTC
CDR3aa: CASSSFVNEQFF

abundance: few
d_gene: TRBD1
v_gene: TRBV4-1
j_gene: TRBJ1-1
CDR3nt: TGCGCCAGCAGCCAGATGGGGACAGGTTGGAACACTGAAGCTTTCTTT
CDR3aa: CASSQMGTGWNTEAFF

abundance: NA
d_gene: TRBD1
v_gene: TRBV30
j_gene: TRBJ1-5
CDR3nt: TGTGCCTGGAGTGTAAAGACAGGGCGCAATCAGCCCCAGCATTTT
CDR3aa: CAWSVKTGRNQPQHF

abundance: NA
d_gene: NA
v_gene: TRBV21-1
j_gene: TRBJ1-2
CDR3nt: TGTGCCAGCAGCAAAGCCACGGACAGCGCCCCTAACTATGGCTACACCTTC
CDR3aa: CASSKATDSAPNYGYTF

abundance: NA
d_gene: NA
v_gene: TRBV14
j_gene: TRBJ2-3
CDR3nt: TGTGCCAGCAGTCCTTTCTATATTAGCGGCACAGATACGCAGTATTTT
CDR3aa: CASSPFYISGTDTQYF

abundance: NA
d_gene: NA
v_gene: TRBV20-1
j_gene: TRBJ1-6
CDR3nt: TGCAGTGCTAGTTCGGGCAGGGCTTATAATTCACCCCTCCACTTT
CDR3aa: CSASSGRAYNSPLHF

abundance: NA
d_gene: NA
v_gene: TRBV10-3
j_gene: TRBJ1-1
CDR3nt: TGTGCCATCAGTGAGAGAGGGCAGAACACTGAAGCTTTCTTT
CDR3aa: CAISERGQNTEAFF

abundance: NA
d_gene: NA
v_gene: TRBV5-4
j_gene: TRBJ2-1
CDR3nt: TGTGCCAGCAGCGCGAGCGGGTTATCCTACAATGAGCAGTTCTTC
CDR3aa: CASSASGLSYNEQFF

abundance: NA
d_gene: NA
v_gene: TRBV10-3
j_gene: TRBJ2-6
CDR3nt: TGTGCCACAAGGGGGGGCTCTGGGGCCAACGTCCTGACTTTC
CDR3aa: CATRGGSGANVLTF

abundance: NA
d_gene: NA
v_gene: TRBV7-3
j_gene: TRBJ1-5
CDR3nt: TGTGCCAGCAGCTTAGTATTGGTGATCAGGGGACGTGGGAATCAGCCCCAGCATTTT
CDR3aa: CASSLVLVIRGRGNQPQHF

abundance: NA
d_gene: NA
v_gene: TRBV2
j_gene: TRBJ2-5
CDR3nt: TGTGCCAGCAGTGGGGAGGTGTGGGGCTCCCAGACCCAGTACTTC
CDR3aa: CASSGEVWGSQTQYF

abundance: NA
d_gene: TRBD1
v_gene: TRBV19
j_gene: TRBJ1-1
CDR3nt: TGTGCCAGTAGTAACAGGGGGCCTGAAGCTTTCTTT
CDR3aa: CASSNRGPEAFF

abundance: NA
d_gene: NA
v_gene: TRBV30
j_gene: TRBJ1-5
CDR3nt: TGTGCCTGGAGTGGCGGTGTCGGATCGGATCAGCCCCAGCATTTT
CDR3aa: CAWSGGVGSDQPQHF

abundance: NA
d_gene: TRBD1
v_gene: TRBV6-1
j_gene: TRBJ2-1
CDR3nt: TGTGCCAGCAGAACGGACAGGTCCTACAATGAGCAGTTCTTC
CDR3aa: CASRTDRSYNEQFF

abundance: NA
d_gene: NA
v_gene: TRBV5-5
j_gene: TRBJ1-5
CDR3nt: TGTGCCAGCAGCTTCAGGATCAGTGGCAATCAGCCCCAGCATTTT
CDR3aa: CASSFRISGNQPQHF

abundance: NA
d_gene: NA
v_gene: TRBV7-9
j_gene: TRBJ2-7
CDR3nt: TGTGCCAGCAGCTTAGTGAATCTGGGGGCGCGGTACTTC
CDR3aa: CASSLVNLGARYF

abundance: NA
d_gene: TRBD1
v_gene: TRBV28
j_gene: TRBJ1-1
CDR3nt: TGTGCCAGCAGTAAAGACAGGGGGTCCATGAACACTGAAGCTTTCTTT
CDR3aa: CASSKDRGSMNTEAFF

abundance: NA
d_gene: NA
v_gene: TRBV5-1
j_gene: TRBJ2-2
CDR3nt: TGCGCCAGCAGTGAACAGGGCCGACCCGGGGAGCTGTTTTTT
CDR3aa: CASSEQGRPGELFF

abundance: NA
d_gene: NA
v_gene: TRBV29-1
j_gene: TRBJ2-7
CDR3nt: TGCAGCGCCGGAGGAGGGGACGAGCAGTACTTC
CDR3aa: CSAGGGDEQYF

abundance: NA
d_gene: NA
v_gene: TRBV5-1
j_gene: TRBJ1-1
CDR3nt: TGCGCCAGCAGCTTGGTTCCAGGGCTGAACACTGAAGCTTTCTTT
CDR3aa: CASSLVPGLNTEAFF

abundance: NA
d_gene: NA
v_gene: TRBV3-1/TRBV3-2
j_gene: TRBJ1-5
CDR3nt: TGTGCCAGCAGCCTACAGGGCCCCAATCAGCCCCAGCATTTT
CDR3aa: CASSLQGPNQPQHF

abundance: many
d_gene: TRBD1
v_gene: TRBV10-2
j_gene: TRBJ1-5
CDR3nt: TGCGCCAGCAGTGAAGCTGGGACAGCCAATCAGCCCCAGCATTTT
CDR3aa: CASSEAGTANQPQHF

abundance: once
d_gene: TRBD2
v_gene: TRBV28
j_gene: TRBJ2-1
CDR3nt: TGTGCCAGCAGTTCACCAGGTTGGTCAGGACTAGCGGGAGGACACTACAATGAGCAGTTCTTC
CDR3aa: CASSSPGWSGLAGGHYNEQFF

abundance: NA
d_gene: NA
v_gene: TRBV27
j_gene: TRBJ1-1
CDR3nt: TGTGCCAGCAGTTCGGTGAACACTGAAGCTTTCTTT
CDR3aa: CASSSVNTEAFF

abundance: NA
d_gene: NA
v_gene: TRBV6-5
j_gene: TRBJ2-7
CDR3nt: TGTGCCAGCAGGGACGGGGGTCCCTACGAGCAGTACTTC
CDR3aa: CASRDGGPYEQYF

abundance: few
d_gene: NA
v_gene: TRBV29-1
j_gene: TRBJ1-4
CDR3nt: TGCAGCGTTGGTCGCAGGTTGAATGAAAAACTGTTTTTT
CDR3aa: CSVGRRLNEKLFF